This TCR beta chain was documented in a study of Graves' ophthalmopathy and Graves' hyperthyroidism. General study findings and limits: Researchers report that a 13-signature model separated ophthalmopathy from stable hyperthyroidism, posting almost 90% sensitivity and roughly 81% specificity.

CDR3 regions of TCR beta were amplified from RNA transcripts. A first-round RT-PCR used HTBI primers, followed by a second-round multiplex PCR. TCRdb redid the calling of the multiplex PCR reads with MiXCR, one entry per CDR3 protein. Of about 550,000 distinct CDR3 sequences in the sample, 35% to 45% are singletons; the top ten hold about 4.2%. The germline gives CDR1 SGHRS, CDR2 YFSETQ. This CDR3 spans 15 amino acids. Points on this clonotype: What it binds is not known. With a much larger clone just one base away, this may be a read error.

The TCR comes from an adult man with Graves' hyperthyroidism. This chain joins TRBV5-1 and TRBJ1-5; D possibly corresponds to TRBD2 (6 bases). The end of the DNA is better explained by TRBJ2-3, so the J call may be wrong. Sequenced material: peripheral blood or thyroid tissue (not recorded which). CDR3 protein: CASSLVGGSSQPQYF. DNA of the CDR3: TGCGCCAGCAGCTTGGTCGGGGGTTCGAGTCAGCCCCAGTATTTT.